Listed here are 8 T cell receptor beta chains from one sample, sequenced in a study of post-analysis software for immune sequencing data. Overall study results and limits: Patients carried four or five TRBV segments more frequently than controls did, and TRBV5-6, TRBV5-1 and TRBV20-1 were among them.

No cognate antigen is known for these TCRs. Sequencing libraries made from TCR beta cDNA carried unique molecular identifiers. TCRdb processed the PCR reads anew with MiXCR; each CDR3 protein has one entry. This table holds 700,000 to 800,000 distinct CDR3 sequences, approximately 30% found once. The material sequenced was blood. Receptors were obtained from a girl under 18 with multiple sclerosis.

Here the CDR3 DNA reads TGTGCCAGCAGCCCCGGACAGGAAAGCAATCAGCCCCAGCATTTT. Its translation is CASSPGQESNQPQHF. The chain is built from TRBV7-9 and TRBJ1-5, with 7 bases aligning to TRBD1. V dropped 5 bases and J dropped 1; count of bases not matched to a gene: 5. CDR3 length: 15 residues. CDR1 and CDR2 from the germline V gene are SEHNR and FQNEAQ (reference sequence).

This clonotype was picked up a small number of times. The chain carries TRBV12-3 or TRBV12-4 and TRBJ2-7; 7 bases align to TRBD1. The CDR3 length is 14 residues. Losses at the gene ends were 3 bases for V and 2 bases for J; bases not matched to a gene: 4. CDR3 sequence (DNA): TGTGCCAGCAGTTTTAGTACAGGGGCCTACGAGCAGTACTTC. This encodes CASSFSTGAYEQYF.

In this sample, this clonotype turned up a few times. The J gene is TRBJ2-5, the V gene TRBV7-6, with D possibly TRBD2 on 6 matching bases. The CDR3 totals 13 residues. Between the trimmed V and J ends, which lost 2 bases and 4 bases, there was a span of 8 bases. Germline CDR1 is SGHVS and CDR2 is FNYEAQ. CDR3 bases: TGTGCCAGCAGCTTAATGGGGGGAGAGACCCAGTACTTC. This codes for CASSLMGGETQYF.

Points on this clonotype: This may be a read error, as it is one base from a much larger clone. CDR3 protein: CAGSTGVLSGIETQYF. The CDR3 DNA reads as TGTGCCGGCAGCACTGGGGTACTTAGCGGGATTGAGACCCAGTACTTC. The J gene is TRBJ2-5, the V gene TRBV5-5; 8 bases line up with TRBD2. CDR3 length: 16 residues. Germline CDR1 reads SGHKS; CDR2 reads YYEKEE (reference sequence).

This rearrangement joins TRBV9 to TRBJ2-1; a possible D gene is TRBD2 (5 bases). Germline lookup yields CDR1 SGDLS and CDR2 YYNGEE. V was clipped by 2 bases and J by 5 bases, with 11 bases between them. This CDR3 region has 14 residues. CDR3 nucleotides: TGTGCCAGCAGCGTGACTAACGGCCACAATGAGCAGTTCTTC. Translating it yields CASSVTNGHNEQFF.

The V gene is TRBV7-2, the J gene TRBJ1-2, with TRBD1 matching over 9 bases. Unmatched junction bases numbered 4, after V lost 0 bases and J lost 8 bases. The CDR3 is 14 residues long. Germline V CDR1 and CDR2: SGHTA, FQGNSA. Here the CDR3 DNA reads TGTGCCAGCAGCTTAGCCGGGACAGGGAACGGCTACACCTTC. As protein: CASSLAGTGNGYTF.

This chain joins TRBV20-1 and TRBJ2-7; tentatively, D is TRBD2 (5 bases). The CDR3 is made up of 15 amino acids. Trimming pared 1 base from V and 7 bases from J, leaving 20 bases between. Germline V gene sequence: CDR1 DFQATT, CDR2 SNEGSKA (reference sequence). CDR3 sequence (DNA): TGCAGTGCTAGAGGGTTGCCCCCTTCTAGCCCGGAGCAGTACTTC. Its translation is CSARGLPPSSPEQYF.

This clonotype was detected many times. The CDR3 coding sequence is TGTGCCAGCAGCTTAGCAGGGCGGGTCACAGATACGCAGTATTTT. Translated: CASSLAGRVTDTQYF. The chain joins TRBV11-1 to TRBJ2-3, with TRBD2 as a possible D gene (5 bases). Trimming shortened V by 0 bases and J by 2 bases, and 9 bases separated the two germline ends. This CDR3 is 15 amino acids long. CDR1 is SGHAT, CDR2 FQDESV, per germline (reference sequence).